This passage covers 7 T cell receptor beta chains from one sample sequenced in a study of identifying expanded T cells in peripheral blood. This table comes from immunoSEQ multiplex PCR, and its TCRdb copy is limited to in-frame clones, with some not included. Of 70,000 or so clones in the sample, under 90% were seen once. Sequenced sample: blood. These receptors were taken from a person aged 18 to 75 in good health.

The V and J genes are TRBV28 and TRBJ2-5; 7 bases agree with TRBD1. Germline lookup yields CDR1 MDHEN and CDR2 SYDVKM. The J segment lost 2 bases and the V segment lost 5 bases, leaving 14 bases of the junction unmatched. The CDR3 loop spans 17 amino acids. This CDR3 is CASSPLPRQGEQETQYF. The CDR3 bases are TGTGCCAGCAGTCCTCTACCCAGACAGGGAGAACAAGAGACCCAGTACTTC.

The chain links TRBV5-1 to TRBJ2-1, with D perhaps matching TRBD1 or TRBD2 (5 bases each). The CDR3 is 15 residues long. Trimming pared 4 bases from V and 1 base from J, leaving 12 bases between. Germline V gives CDR1 SGHRS, CDR2 YFSETQ. CDR3 bases: TGCGCCAGCAGCCCCCAAGAGGGGTCCTACAATGAGCAGTTCTTC. Translated, it gives CASSPQEGSYNEQFF.

The CDR3 loop is CASSPYRSYGYTF. CDR3 in DNA: TGTGCCAGCAGCCCATACCGTTCCTATGGCTACACCTTC. The rearrangement links TRBV5-6 to TRBJ1-2; D uncertain. The CDR3 consists of 13 residues. Looked up from germline, CDR1 is SGHDT and CDR2 is YYEEEE. V lost 4 bases to trimming and J lost 4 bases, with 11 bases between them.

The chain has TRBV5-5 and TRBJ2-2; D not certain. Trimming pared 1 base from V and 1 base from J, leaving 11 bases between. Germline CDR1 and CDR2: SGHKS and YYEKEE (reference sequence). The CDR3 totals 16 residues. Written as DNA, the CDR3 is TGTGCCAGCAGCTTGTTAAGTATCCAGAACACCGGGGAGCTGTTTTTT. The encoded protein is CASSLLSIQNTGELFF.

The chain carries TRBV7-8 and TRBJ1-3; D not certain. The germline V gene encodes CDR1 SGHVS and CDR2 FQNEAQ. V gave up 1 base and J gave up 0 bases, with 7 bases separating them. The CDR3 is 15 residues long. DNA for the CDR3: TGTGCCAGCAGCTTAGGTCCGAGCTCTGGAAACACCATATATTTT. This codes for CASSLGPSSGNTIYF.

This chain links TRBV4-3 with TRBJ1-1, with a weak D call TRBD1 (6 bases). The germline V and J ends were trimmed by 1 base and 4 bases, with 13 bases remaining between them. Germline assignment: CDR1 LGHNA and CDR2 YSLEER. The CDR3 is made up of 15 amino acids. CDR3 residues: CASSQVYGGGTEAFF. The CDR3 bases are TGCGCCAGCAGCCAAGTTTACGGAGGGGGCACTGAAGCTTTCTTT.

The V and J genes are TRBV27 and TRBJ2-2; a weak D match, TRBD1 (6 bases). The V gene lost 6 bases and the J gene lost 3 bases, with 17 bases spanning the gap. This CDR3 comprises 16 residues. Germline values: CDR1 MNHEY, CDR2 SMNVEV (reference sequence). The CDR3 sequence: CASRAEQGRDTGELFF. The CDR3 region has the DNA TGTGCCAGCAGGGCAGAACAGGGTCGCGACACCGGGGAGCTGTTTTTT.